Below, 15 T cell receptor beta chains from the same sample are listed, as sequenced in a study of cytomegalovirus exposure and HLA in healthy donors. In the PCR, 60 Vbeta and 13 Jbeta primers were used. Generated by immunoSEQ multiplex PCR, the TCRdb table keeps only in-frame clones and is missing some. The sample shows some 96,000 clones, about 80% of them seen only once. Sequencing was done on a sample of PBMCs. The receptors originated from a man in his forties in good health and CMV-seronegative.

The genes are TRBV21-1 and TRBJ1-1. TRBV21-1 counts as a pseudogene. The CDR3 spans 17 residues. CDR3 DNA: TGTGCCAGCAGCAAAGTTAAAAGTAGTAGGGAGGGGACTGAAGCTTTCTTT. Translation: CASSKVKSSREGTEAFF.

This chain joins TRBV19 and TRBJ1-1; D ambiguous. CDR1 and CDR2 (germline): LNHDA, SQIVND (reference sequence). With 4 bases removed from V and 5 bases from J, the gap between germline ends came to 11 bases. The CDR3 covers 13 residues. The CDR3 is CASSTLPRTEAFF. CDR3 DNA: TGTGCCAGTAGTACCCTCCCACGGACTGAAGCTTTCTTT. The full variable domain, completed using reference TRBV19 and TRBJ1-1, is DGGITQSPKYLFRKEGQNVTLSCEQNLNHDAMYWYRQDPGQGLRLIYYSQIVNDFQKGDIAEGYSVSREKKESFPLTVTSAQKNPTAFYLCASSTLPRTEAFFGQGTRLTVV.

This clone was seen more than once but under ten times. This chain uses TRBV15 with TRBJ1-6; D possibly corresponds to TRBD1 (6 bases). V lost 3 bases and J 6 bases, leaving 15 bases between the germline ends. This CDR3 is 16 amino acids long. Germline lookup yields CDR1 LNHNV and CDR2 YYDKDF (reference sequence). In nucleotides, the CDR3 is TGTGCCACCAGCAGTTCAAGACAGGCTACTAATTCACCCCTCCACTTT. The encoded protein is CATSSSRQATNSPLHF.

This rearrangement joins TRBV29-1 to TRBJ2-5; tentative D call: TRBD1 (6 bases). Germline CDR1 reads SQVTM; CDR2 reads ANQGSEA. V dropped 6 bases and J dropped 1 base, with 12 bases sitting between them. The CDR3 is 13 amino acids. The CDR3 DNA sequence: TGCAGCGTAGCCGGGGACACCCAAGAGACCCAGTACTTC. Translated, it gives CSVAGDTQETQYF.

The chain recombines TRBV12-5 with TRBJ1-1; 9 bases match TRBD1. The length of the CDR3 is 16 residues. J lost 4 bases, V lost 0 bases, and 6 bases had no gene match. Looked up from germline, CDR1 is LGHNT and CDR2 is FRNRAP. This CDR3 reads CASGLVGDRVSTEAFF. CDR3 coding DNA: TGTGCTAGTGGTTTGGTAGGGGACAGGGTATCCACTGAAGCTTTCTTT. Combining the CDR3 with reference TRBV12-5 and TRBJ1-1 gives the whole variable domain DARVTQTPRHKVTEMGQEVTMRCQPILGHNTVFWYRQTMMQGLELLAYFRNRAPLDDSGMPKDRFSAEMPDATLATLKIQPSEPRDSAVYFCASGLVGDRVSTEAFFGQGTRLTVV.

The V and J genes are TRBV9 and TRBJ1-1, with a possible D match to TRBD1 (5 bases). Germline V gives CDR1 SGDLS, CDR2 YYNGEE. The CDR3 runs 13 residues. Between the trimmed V and J ends, which lost 3 bases and 2 bases, there was a span of 8 bases. The CDR3, as DNA: TGTGCCAGCAGCGGCTGGGGCAACACTGAAGCTTTCTTT. Translated: CASSGWGNTEAFF.

The gene calls are TRBV29-1 and TRBJ2-4; the D gene is possibly TRBD1 (7 bases). Germline assignment: CDR1 SQVTM and CDR2 ANQGSEA. V lost 3 bases to trimming and J lost 2 bases, with 17 bases between them. This CDR3 spans 16 amino acids. CDR3 in DNA: TGCAGCGTTGACGTAGGAGGGACAGTGACCAAAAACATTCAGTACTTC. Translating gives CSVDVGGTVTKNIQYF.

In the case of this clone: The junction shows a germline mismatch at one end, possibly a read error. This CDR3 is also generated by other DNA sequences in the sample. CDR3 sequence reads: CASSSPGLAGEYNEQFF. In DNA, the CDR3 is TGTGCCAGCAGCTCCCCGGGACTAGCGGGGGAATACAACGAGCAGTTCTTC. This sequence joins TRBV5-4 and TRBJ2-1; 14 nucleotides align to TRBD2. Germline V gene data show CDR1 as SGHNT and CDR2 as YYREEE (reference sequence). The CDR3 sequence is 17 residues long.

V gene TRBV6-1 combines with J gene TRBJ1-1, with 11 positions matching TRBD1. Germline CDR1 reads MNHNS; CDR2 reads SASEGT. V was clipped by 2 bases and J by 3 bases; unmatched bases: 8. The CDR3 contains 17 residues. CDR3 sequence (DNA): TGTGCCAGCAGTGAATCCTGGACAGGGGGCCATGACACTGAAGCTTTCTTT. Translating it yields CASSESWTGGHDTEAFF.

V gene TRBV19 combines with J gene TRBJ2-1; D perhaps matches TRBD2 (5 bases). Germline loops: CDR1 LNHDA, CDR2 SQIVND (reference sequence). Trimming took 2 bases from V and 5 from J, leaving 13 bases between them. This CDR3 is 15 amino acids long. DNA of the CDR3: TGTGCCAGTAGTATAATGACTACCACAAACAATGAGCAGTTCTTC. Translated: CASSIMTTTNNEQFF.

This clone came up once. The chain's CDR3 is CASSLSRLAGSYEQYF. Here the CDR3 DNA reads TGTGCCAGCAGCTTATCAAGACTAGCGGGGTCCTACGAGCAGTACTTC. V and J are TRBV7-2 and TRBJ2-7; 11 bases match TRBD2. This CDR3 spans 16 amino acids. V was pared by 2 bases and J by 1 base, with 4 bases of the junction left unmatched. Germline CDR1 is SGHTA and CDR2 is FQGNSA.

The V gene is TRBV6-1, the J gene TRBJ2-3, with TRBD2 identical over 9 bases. Losses at the gene ends were 2 bases for V and 4 bases for J; bases not matched to a gene: 7. There are 16 residues in the CDR3. From germline, CDR1 is MNHNS and CDR2 SASEGT. For the CDR3, the DNA is TGTGCCAGCAGTGAAAGTGGAGCGGGGGGAGCAGATACGCAGTATTTT. Protein sequence: CASSESGAGGADTQYF.

The chain has TRBV7-3 and TRBJ2-1; D is perhaps TRBD1 (6 bases). Germline values: CDR1 SGHTA, CDR2 FQGTGA. V lost 5 bases and J 1 base, leaving 12 bases between the germline ends. The CDR3 covers 15 residues. The CDR3 sequence is CASSPGQRSYNEQFF. The CDR3 coding sequence is TGTGCCAGCAGCCCAGGACAGAGATCCTACAATGAGCAGTTCTTC.

The chain employs TRBV10-1 and TRBJ2-5; tentatively, D is TRBD1 (5 bases). V lost 0 bases to trimming and J lost 5 bases, with 19 bases between them. CDR1 is WNHNN, CDR2 SYGVQD, per germline (reference sequence). This CDR3 has 17 amino acids. CDR3 coding DNA: TGCGCCAGCAGTGAGTCGATGGTGGAAGGGGCGTGGGAGACCCAGTACTTC. Protein product: CASSESMVEGAWETQYF.

The chain couples TRBV19 to TRBJ2-7; the D gene is possibly TRBD1 (5 bases). The CDR3 runs to 14 residues. V was cut by 5 bases and J by 6 bases, with 17 bases left in between. CDR1 is LNHDA and CDR2 is SQIVND in the germline V gene (reference sequence). The DNA for the CDR3 is TGTGCCAGTAGTGGACACTCCCAAATGGGCGAGCAGTACTTC. Translating gives CASSGHSQMGEQYF.